This passage covers 25 T cell receptor beta chains from one sample sequenced in a study of cytomegalovirus exposure and HLA in healthy donors. The PCR ran on 60 Vbeta and 13 Jbeta primers. Data came from immunoSEQ multiplex PCR; TCRdb stores just in-frame clones and leaves some out. This sample carries more than 200,000 clones, around 80% of them seen once, and the ten largest clones take roughly a sixth. Sequenced input: PBMCs. The source of these receptors is a man aged 35 to 55 in good health and CMV-seronegative.

The gene calls are TRBV13 and TRBJ2-3, with unresolved D. Germline lookup yields CDR1 PRHDT and CDR2 FYEKMQ (reference sequence). The V end was cut by 5 bases, the J end by 2 bases, with 5 bases between. The CDR3 has 12 residues. For the CDR3, the DNA is TGTGCCAGCAGCCCCAACACAGATACGCAGTATTTT. This encodes CASSPNTDTQYF.

The chain employs TRBV10-3 and TRBJ1-6, with D hard to call. The CDR3 is 14 amino acids. Per germline, CDR1 ENHRY and CDR2 SYGVKD. Trimming took 5 bases from V and 3 from J, leaving 8 bases between them. In nucleotides, the CDR3 is TGTGCCATCAGTCTCGACTACTATAATTCACCCCTCCACTTT. Encoded protein: CAISLDYYNSPLHF.

V usage is TRBV2 and J usage is TRBJ1-4; D is perhaps TRBD1 (5 bases). This CDR3 has 13 residues. Germline CDR1 is SNHLY and CDR2 is FYNNEI. Trimming removed 7 bases from V and 4 bases from J, with 10 bases in between. CDR3 in amino acids: CASIRGRNEKLFF. In nucleotides, the CDR3 is TGTGCCAGCATTAGGGGCCGTAATGAAAAACTGTTTTTT.

This clone was recorded a few times. This chain joins TRBV6-1 and TRBJ2-7; 10 bases align to TRBD2. This CDR3 contains 14 residues. Germline V lookup: CDR1 MNHNS, CDR2 SASEGT. After removal of 7 bases from V and 2 bases from J, the junction contained 5 bases not matched to a gene. This CDR3 is CASKSLAGAYEQYF. As DNA, the CDR3 is TGTGCCAGCAAAAGCCTAGCGGGGGCCTACGAGCAGTACTTC.

This chain connects TRBV5-4 to TRBJ1-4; the D gene is possibly TRBD1 (6 bases). Germline CDR1 reads SGHNT; CDR2 reads YYREEE (reference sequence). The CDR3 runs 16 residues. Between the trimmed V and J ends, which lost 0 bases and 5 bases, there was a span of 14 bases. CDR3 protein: CASSLDGWDTNEKLFF. The DNA of the CDR3 is TGTGCCAGCAGCTTGGATGGATGGGACACCAATGAAAAACTGTTTTTT. The full variable domain, its missing parts supplied by reference TRBV5-4 and TRBJ1-4, is ETGVTQSPTHLIKTRGQQVTLRCSSQSGHNTVSWYQQALGQGPQFIFQYYREEENGRGNFPPRFSGLQFPNYSSELNVNALELDDSALYLCASSLDGWDTNEKLFFGSGTQLSVL.

The V and J genes are TRBV5-1 and TRBJ2-3; TRBD2 aligns across 12 bases. This CDR3 has 17 amino acids. Looked up from germline, CDR1 is SGHRS and CDR2 is YFSETQ. The V segment lost 0 bases and the J segment 4 bases; nucleotides outside the gene matches: 6. The CDR3 bases are TGCGCCAGCAGCTTGGTAGGACTAGCGGGACCCGCAGATACGCAGTATTTT. Encoded protein: CASSLVGLAGPADTQYF.

V usage is TRBV7-2 and J usage is TRBJ1-4, with 7 positions matching TRBD1. The length of the CDR3 is 15 residues. Germline V gene lookup returns CDR1 SGHTA and CDR2 FQGNSA. The J segment lost 5 bases and the V segment lost 5 bases, leaving 8 bases of the junction unmatched. The CDR3 coding sequence is TGTGCCAGCAGCCCCCAGACAGGGAAAAATGAAAAACTGTTTTTT. Its translation: CASSPQTGKNEKLFF.

The CDR3 DNA reads as TGTGCCAGCAGTAACGGGAGAGAGGCCTACAATGAGCAGTTCTTC. Translation: CASSNGREAYNEQFF. The chain is built from TRBV6-1 and TRBJ2-1, with a possible D match to TRBD2 (6 bases). V dropped 5 bases and J dropped 2 bases, with 13 bases sitting between them. The V gene's germline CDR1 is MNHNS and CDR2 SASEGT. This CDR3 is 15 amino acids long.

The chain combines TRBV6-1 with TRBJ2-7; TRBD1 might be the D (5 bases). The length of the CDR3 is 13 residues. The germline V and J ends were trimmed by 2 bases and 8 bases, with 13 bases remaining between them. Germline V gene lookup returns CDR1 MNHNS and CDR2 SASEGT. This CDR3 reads CASSEWYGAQQYF. The CDR3 DNA follows: TGTGCCAGCAGTGAATGGTATGGGGCACAGCAGTACTTC.

J is TRBJ1-4 and V is TRBV2; 9 bases match TRBD1. V shed 5 bases and J 8 bases; nucleotides not matched to a gene: 6. The CDR3 extends over 14 amino acids. In germline, CDR1 is SNHLY, CDR2 FYNNEI. The CDR3 bases are TGTGCCAGCAGTAAGGGACAGGGAACGGAAAAACTGTTTTTT. Its protein is CASSKGQGTEKLFF.

The rearrangement uses TRBV7-2 and TRBJ2-3; D not certain. V lost 2 bases and J 6 bases, leaving 6 bases between the germline ends. The germline CDR1 and CDR2 sequences are SGHTA and FQGNSA. The CDR3 contains 12 residues. The CDR3 region has the DNA TGTGCCAGCAGCTTAAAAGCGGATACGCAGTATTTT. Its protein is CASSLKADTQYF.

CDR3 DNA sequence: TGTGCCAGCAGCTTAGGCTGGGGAAAAGGGGGCACTGAAGCTTTCTTT. Encoded protein: CASSLGWGKGGTEAFF. This chain joins TRBV11-2 and TRBJ1-1; D possibly corresponds to TRBD1 (6 bases). Trimming shortened V by 1 base and J by 4 bases, and 16 bases separated the two germline ends. The CDR3 contains 16 residues. Germline lookup yields CDR1 SGHAT and CDR2 FQNNGV.

This chain uses TRBV7-9 with TRBJ2-2, with D perhaps matching TRBD1 (5 bases). V was cut by 0 bases and J by 0 bases, with 5 bases left in between. The CDR3 covers 15 residues. Germline V gene sequence: CDR1 SEHNR, CDR2 FQNEAQ (reference sequence). The CDR3 loop is CASSLARANTGELFF. The CDR3 coding sequence is TGTGCCAGCAGCTTAGCCAGGGCGAACACCGGGGAGCTGTTTTTT.

This clone was found once. This chain connects TRBV10-3 to TRBJ1-2; D is undetermined. Germline V lookup: CDR1 ENHRY, CDR2 SYGVKD. V was clipped by 4 bases and J by 1 base, with 10 bases between them. There are 14 residues in the CDR3. The CDR3, as DNA: TGTGCCATCAGTGCCCCCGGGGATAACTATGGCTACACCTTC. Translation gives CAISAPGDNYGYTF.

The chain has TRBV13 and TRBJ2-7, with 9 positions matching TRBD2. There are 17 residues in the CDR3. After removal of 0 bases from V and 6 bases from J, the junction contained 12 bases not matched to a gene. Per the germline V gene, CDR1 is PRHDT and CDR2 is FYEKMQ (reference sequence). CDR3 DNA sequence: TGTGCCAGCAGCTTAGGCCCCGGCGGGAGGGCCGACATCGAGCAGTACTTC. Translated, it gives CASSLGPGGRADIEQYF.

The genes are TRBV9 and TRBJ2-3; 10 nucleotides agree with TRBD2. Unmatched junction bases numbered 9, after V lost 0 bases and J lost 8 bases. The CDR3 is made up of 16 amino acids. Per germline, CDR1 SGDLS and CDR2 YYNGEE. CDR3 region: CASSVDPSGRGGTQYF. Written as DNA, the CDR3 is TGTGCCAGCAGCGTAGACCCTAGCGGGAGAGGGGGTACGCAGTATTTT.

The genes are TRBV5-1 and TRBJ2-7; no firm D call. Germline-derived CDR1 and CDR2 are SGHRS and YFSETQ. The V and J ends lost 0 bases and 5 bases respectively, with 12 bases between them. This CDR3 comprises 14 residues. The CDR3 here is CASSLGPGVNEQYF. CDR3 nucleotides: TGCGCCAGCAGCTTGGGGCCAGGCGTTAACGAGCAGTACTTC.

This sequence joins TRBV4-3 and TRBJ2-7; TRBD1 is a possible D gene (5 bases). The CDR3 is 16 amino acids. Per the germline V gene, CDR1 is LGHNA and CDR2 is YSLEER. The germline V and J ends were trimmed by 0 bases and 0 bases, with 12 bases remaining between them. CDR3: CASSQERTFPSYEQYF. The DNA of the CDR3 is TGCGCCAGCAGCCAAGAAAGGACATTTCCCTCCTACGAGCAGTACTTC.

The chain is built from TRBV6-4 and TRBJ1-1; D is uncertain. Trimming left V 2 bases short and J 7 bases short, with 8 bases between. Germline loops: CDR1 MRHNA, CDR2 SNTAGT. The CDR3 contains 12 residues. CDR3 DNA: TGTGCCAGCAGTGACGTGAGCGGTGAAGCTTTCTTT. Its translation: CASSDVSGEAFF.

The V and J genes are TRBV7-9 and TRBJ1-4; D call uncertain. Germline-derived CDR1 and CDR2 are SEHNR and FQNEAQ (reference sequence). The V end was cut by 2 bases, the J end by 0 bases, with 7 bases between. This CDR3 is 15 amino acids long. This CDR3 reads CASSLKAATNEKLFF. Written as DNA, the CDR3 is TGTGCCAGCAGCTTAAAAGCTGCAACTAATGAAAAACTGTTTTTT.

This chain connects TRBV30 to TRBJ2-1; 12 bases agree with TRBD2. V gave up 1 base and J gave up 4 bases; unmatched junction bases: 5. From germline, CDR1 is GTSNPN and CDR2 SVGIG (reference sequence). The CDR3 covers 16 residues. The CDR3 coding sequence is TGTGCCTGGAGTGGACTAGCGGGAGTGTTATACAATGAGCAGTTCTTC. Encoded protein: CAWSGLAGVLYNEQFF.

CDR3 in DNA: TGTGCCAGCAGCGTACAGACAGGGAGCAAAAACATTCAGTACTTC. Translating it yields CASSVQTGSKNIQYF. This chain uses TRBV7-9 with TRBJ2-4; 7 nucleotides agree with TRBD1. CDR1 SEHNR and CDR2 FQNEAQ come from the germline V gene (reference sequence). Trimming cost V 5 bases and J 3 bases; bases outside gene matches: 7. The CDR3 length is 15 residues.

This chain joins TRBV5-1 and TRBJ2-7; TRBD2 matches at 7 bases. The ends lost 0 bases at V and 6 bases at J; junction bases unmatched: 9. The CDR3 spans 15 residues. CDR1 and CDR2 (germline): SGHRS, YFSETQ. The CDR3 loop reads CASSLAYGRASEQYF. CDR3 sequence (DNA): TGCGCCAGCAGCTTGGCCTATGGGAGGGCCTCCGAGCAGTACTTC. Based on the CDR3 plus reference TRBV5-1 and TRBJ2-7, the full variable domain is KAGVTQTPRYLIKTRGQQVTLSCSPISGHRSVSWYQQTPGQGLQFLFEYFSETQRNKGNFPGRFSGRQFSNSRSEMNVSTLELGDSALYLCASSLAYGRASEQYFGPGTRLTVT.

The V and J genes are TRBV7-9 and TRBJ2-5; D gene unclear. The CDR3 extends over 14 amino acids. V was pared by 1 base and J by 5 bases, with 11 bases between. The germline gives CDR1 SEHNR, CDR2 FQNEAQ (reference sequence). DNA for the CDR3: TGTGCCAGCAGCTTAGACCTGGGCTCGGAGACCCAGTACTTC. It encodes CASSLDLGSETQYF. Drawing the rest from reference TRBV7-9 and TRBJ2-5, the complete variable domain is DTGVSQNPRHKITKRGQNVTFRCDPISEHNRLYWYRQTLGQGPEFLTYFQNEAQLEKSRLLSDRFSAERPKGSFSTLEIQRTEQGDSAMYLCASSLDLGSETQYFGPGTRLLVL.

The rearrangement uses TRBV7-2 and TRBJ2-7; 9 bases fit TRBD2. CDR1 is SGHTA, CDR2 FQGNSA, per germline. This CDR3 contains 17 residues. Germline trimming cut 4 bases from V and 5 bases from J; bases unmatched to any gene: 15. The DNA of the CDR3 is TGTGCCAGCAGCTCCACTAGGACTAGCGCGAGGATGAACGAGCAGTACTTC. It translates to CASSSTRTSARMNEQYF.